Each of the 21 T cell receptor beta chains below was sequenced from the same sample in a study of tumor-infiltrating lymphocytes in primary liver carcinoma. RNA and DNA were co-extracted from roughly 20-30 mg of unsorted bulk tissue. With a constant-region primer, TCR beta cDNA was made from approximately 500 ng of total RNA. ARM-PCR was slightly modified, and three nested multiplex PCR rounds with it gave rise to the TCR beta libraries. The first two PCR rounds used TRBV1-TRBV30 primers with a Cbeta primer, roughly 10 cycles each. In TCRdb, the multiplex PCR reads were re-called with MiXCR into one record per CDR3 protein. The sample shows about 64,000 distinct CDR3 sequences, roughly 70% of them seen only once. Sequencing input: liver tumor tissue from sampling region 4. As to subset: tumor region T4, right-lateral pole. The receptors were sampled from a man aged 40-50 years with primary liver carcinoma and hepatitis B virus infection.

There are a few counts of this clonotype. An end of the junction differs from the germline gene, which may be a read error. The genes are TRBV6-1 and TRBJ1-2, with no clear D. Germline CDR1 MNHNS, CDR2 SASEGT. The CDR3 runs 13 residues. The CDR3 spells CARSEVPNCGYTF. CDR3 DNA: TGTGCCCGCAGTGAAGTACCAAACTGTGGCTACACCTTC.

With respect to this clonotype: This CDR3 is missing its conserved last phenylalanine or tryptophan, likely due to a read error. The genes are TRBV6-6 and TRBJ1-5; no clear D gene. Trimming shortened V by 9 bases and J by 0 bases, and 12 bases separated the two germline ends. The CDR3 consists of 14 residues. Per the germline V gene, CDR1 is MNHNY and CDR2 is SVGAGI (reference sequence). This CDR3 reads CARSESNSNQPQHL. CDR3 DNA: TGTGCCAGAAGTGAGAGTAATAGCAATCAGCCCCAGCATCTT.

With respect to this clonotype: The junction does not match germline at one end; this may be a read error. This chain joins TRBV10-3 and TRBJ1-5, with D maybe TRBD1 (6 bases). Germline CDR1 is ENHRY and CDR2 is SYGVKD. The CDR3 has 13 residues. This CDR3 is CDISESTGQPQHF. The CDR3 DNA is TGTGACATCAGTGAATCGACAGGTCAGCCCCAGCATTTT.

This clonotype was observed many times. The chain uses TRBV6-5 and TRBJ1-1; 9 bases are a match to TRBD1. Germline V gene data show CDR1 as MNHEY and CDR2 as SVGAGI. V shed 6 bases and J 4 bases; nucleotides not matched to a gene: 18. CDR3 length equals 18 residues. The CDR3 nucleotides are TGTGCCAGCAGCCATACTGGGGGACAGGGTGCGTTGGGCACTGAAGCTTTCTTT. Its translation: CASSHTGGQGALGTEAFF.

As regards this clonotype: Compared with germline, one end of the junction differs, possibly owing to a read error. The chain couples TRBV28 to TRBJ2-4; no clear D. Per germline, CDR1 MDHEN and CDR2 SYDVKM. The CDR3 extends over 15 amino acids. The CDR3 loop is CAISPPGLARNIQCF. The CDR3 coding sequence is TGTGCCATCAGCCCTCCCGGGTTGGCCAGAAACATTCAGTGCTTC.

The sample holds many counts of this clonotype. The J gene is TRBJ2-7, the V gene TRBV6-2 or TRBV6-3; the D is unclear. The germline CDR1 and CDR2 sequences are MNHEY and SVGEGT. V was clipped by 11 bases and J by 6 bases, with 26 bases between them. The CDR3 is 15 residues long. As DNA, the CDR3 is TGTGCCGCCGACGCAGCCTCCGGCCCCCTTGGCGAGCAGTACTTC. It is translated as CAADAASGPLGEQYF.

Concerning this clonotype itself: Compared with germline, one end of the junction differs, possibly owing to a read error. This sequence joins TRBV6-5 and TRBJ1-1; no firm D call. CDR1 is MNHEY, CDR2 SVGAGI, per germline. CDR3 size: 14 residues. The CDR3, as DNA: TGCGCCAGCAATTACTCCTCTGAGTCCCCTGAAGCTTTCTTT. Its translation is CASNYSSESPEAFF.

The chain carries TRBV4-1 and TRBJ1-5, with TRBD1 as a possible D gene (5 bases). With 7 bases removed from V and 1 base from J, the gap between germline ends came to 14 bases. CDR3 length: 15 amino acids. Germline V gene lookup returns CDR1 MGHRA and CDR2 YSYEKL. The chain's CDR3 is CASTPIEGSNQPQHF. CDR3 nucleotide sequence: TGCGCCAGCACTCCCATTGAGGGGAGCAATCAGCCCCAGCATTTT.

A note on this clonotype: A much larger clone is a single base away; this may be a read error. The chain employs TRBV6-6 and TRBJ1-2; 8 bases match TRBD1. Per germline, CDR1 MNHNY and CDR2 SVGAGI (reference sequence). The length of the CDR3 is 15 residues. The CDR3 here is CASSSDDGTGYGYIF. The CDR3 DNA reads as TGTGCCAGCAGTTCCGACGACGGGACAGGCTATGGCTACATCTTC.

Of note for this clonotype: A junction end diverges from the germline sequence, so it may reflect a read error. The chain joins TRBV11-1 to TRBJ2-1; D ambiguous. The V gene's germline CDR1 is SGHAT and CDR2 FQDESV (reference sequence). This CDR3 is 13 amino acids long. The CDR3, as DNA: TGTCCCAGCAGCTTCGGTACGGATAATGAGCAGTTCTTC. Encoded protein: CPSSFGTDNEQFF.

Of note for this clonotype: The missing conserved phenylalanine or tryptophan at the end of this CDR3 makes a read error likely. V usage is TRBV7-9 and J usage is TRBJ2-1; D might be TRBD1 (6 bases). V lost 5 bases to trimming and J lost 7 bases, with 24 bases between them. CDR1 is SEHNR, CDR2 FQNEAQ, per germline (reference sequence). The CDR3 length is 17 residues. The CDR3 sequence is CASSMPYQGPKTNEQFI. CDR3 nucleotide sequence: TGTGCCAGCAGCATGCCATATCAGGGGCCTAAAACAAATGAGCAGTTCATC.

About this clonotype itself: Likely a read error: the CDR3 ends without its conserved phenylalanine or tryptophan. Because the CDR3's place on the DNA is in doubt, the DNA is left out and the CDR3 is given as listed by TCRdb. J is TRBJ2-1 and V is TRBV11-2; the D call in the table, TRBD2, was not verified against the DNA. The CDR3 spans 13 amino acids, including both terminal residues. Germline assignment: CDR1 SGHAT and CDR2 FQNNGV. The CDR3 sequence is CANSLDRLAMGFV.

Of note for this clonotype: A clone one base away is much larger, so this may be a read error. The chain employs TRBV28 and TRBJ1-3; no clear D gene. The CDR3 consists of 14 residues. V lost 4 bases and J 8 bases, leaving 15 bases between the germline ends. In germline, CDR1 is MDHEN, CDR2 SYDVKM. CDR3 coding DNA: TGTGCCAGCAGTTCGCCTCTTCACATGGACACCATATATTTT. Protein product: CASSSPLHMDTIYF. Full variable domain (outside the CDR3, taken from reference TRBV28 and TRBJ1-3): DVKVTQSSRYLVKRTGEKVFLECVQDMDHENMFWYRQDPGLGLRLIYFSYDVKMKEKGDIPEGYSVSREKKERFSLILESASTNQTSMYLCASSSPLHMDTIYFGEGSWLTVV.

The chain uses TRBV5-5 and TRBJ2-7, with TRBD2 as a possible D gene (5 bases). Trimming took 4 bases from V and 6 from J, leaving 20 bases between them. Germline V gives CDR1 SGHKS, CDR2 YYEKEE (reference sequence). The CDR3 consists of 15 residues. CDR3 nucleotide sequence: TGTGCCAGCAGCCCAGCGGCAGTTCCCCTCTCCGAGCAGTACTTC. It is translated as CASSPAAVPLSEQYF.

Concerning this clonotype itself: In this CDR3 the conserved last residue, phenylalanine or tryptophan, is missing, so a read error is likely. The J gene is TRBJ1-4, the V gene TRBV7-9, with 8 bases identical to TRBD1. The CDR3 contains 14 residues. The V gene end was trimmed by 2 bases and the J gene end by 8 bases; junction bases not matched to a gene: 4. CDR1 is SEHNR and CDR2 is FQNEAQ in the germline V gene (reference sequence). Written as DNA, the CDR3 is TGTGCCAGCAGCTTACAGGGGGCAGGGGAAAAACTGTTTTAT. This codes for CASSLQGAGEKLFY.

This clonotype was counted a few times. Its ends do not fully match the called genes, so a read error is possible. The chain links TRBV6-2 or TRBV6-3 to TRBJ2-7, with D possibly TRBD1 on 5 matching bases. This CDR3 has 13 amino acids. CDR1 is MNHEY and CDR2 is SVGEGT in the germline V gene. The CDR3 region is CASSSTVSYEQYF. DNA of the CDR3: TGTGCCAGCAGTTCGACAGTGTCCTACGAACAGTACTTC.

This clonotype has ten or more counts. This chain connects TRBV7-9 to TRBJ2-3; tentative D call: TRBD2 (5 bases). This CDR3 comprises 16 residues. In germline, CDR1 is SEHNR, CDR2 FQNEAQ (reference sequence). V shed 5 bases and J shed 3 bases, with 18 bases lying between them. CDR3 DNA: TGTGCCAGCAGCCATACTAGGAGCCGCACTACAGATACGCAGTATTTT. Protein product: CASSHTRSRTTDTQYF.

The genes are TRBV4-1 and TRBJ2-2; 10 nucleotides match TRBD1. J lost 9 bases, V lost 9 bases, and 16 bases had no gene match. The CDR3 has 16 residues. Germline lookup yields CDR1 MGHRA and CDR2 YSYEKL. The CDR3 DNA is TGCGCCAGGAACGTTCTGGACAGGGGGTTAACCTGGGAGCTGTTTTTT. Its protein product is CARNVLDRGLTWELFF.

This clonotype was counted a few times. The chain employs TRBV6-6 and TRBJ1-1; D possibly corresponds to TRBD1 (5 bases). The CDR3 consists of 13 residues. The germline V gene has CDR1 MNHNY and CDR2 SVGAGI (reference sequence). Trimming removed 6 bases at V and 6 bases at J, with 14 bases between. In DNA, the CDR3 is TGTGCCAGCAGCACGGGGGGGACTTCTGAAGCTTTCTTT. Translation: CASSTGGTSEAFF.

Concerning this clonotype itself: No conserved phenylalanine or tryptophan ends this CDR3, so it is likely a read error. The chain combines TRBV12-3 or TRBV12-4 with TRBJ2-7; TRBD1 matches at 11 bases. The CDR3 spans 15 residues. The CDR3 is CASSTGTGGSYEQYL. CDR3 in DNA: TGTGCCAGCAGTACGGGGACAGGGGGGTCCTATGAGCAGTACCTC.

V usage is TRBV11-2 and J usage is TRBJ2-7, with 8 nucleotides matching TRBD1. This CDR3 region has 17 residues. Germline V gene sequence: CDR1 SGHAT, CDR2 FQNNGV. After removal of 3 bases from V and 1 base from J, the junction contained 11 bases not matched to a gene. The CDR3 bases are TGTGCCAGCAGCTTTTATGTAAGTGGACAGGGATCCTACGAGCAGTACTTC. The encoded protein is CASSFYVSGQGSYEQYF.